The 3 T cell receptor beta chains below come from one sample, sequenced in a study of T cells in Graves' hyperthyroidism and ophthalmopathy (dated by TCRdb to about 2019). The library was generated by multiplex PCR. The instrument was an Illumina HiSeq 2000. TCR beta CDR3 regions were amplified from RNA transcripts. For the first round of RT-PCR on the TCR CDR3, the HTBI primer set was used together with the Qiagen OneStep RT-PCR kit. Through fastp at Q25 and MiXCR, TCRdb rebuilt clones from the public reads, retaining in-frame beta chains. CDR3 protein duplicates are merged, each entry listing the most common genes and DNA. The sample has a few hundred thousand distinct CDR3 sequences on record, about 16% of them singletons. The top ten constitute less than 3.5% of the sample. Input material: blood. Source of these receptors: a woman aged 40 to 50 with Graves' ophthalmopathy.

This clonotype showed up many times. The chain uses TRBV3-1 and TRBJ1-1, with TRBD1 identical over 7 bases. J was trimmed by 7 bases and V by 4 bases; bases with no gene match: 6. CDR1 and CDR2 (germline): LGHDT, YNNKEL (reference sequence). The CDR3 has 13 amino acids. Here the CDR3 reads CASSRPGQIEAFF. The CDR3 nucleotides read TGTGCCAGCAGCCGCCCGGGACAGATTGAAGCTTTCTTT.

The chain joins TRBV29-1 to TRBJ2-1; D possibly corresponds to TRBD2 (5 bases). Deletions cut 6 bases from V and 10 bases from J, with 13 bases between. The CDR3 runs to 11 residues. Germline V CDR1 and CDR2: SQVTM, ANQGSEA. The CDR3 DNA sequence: TGCAGCGTCCCCGGGGTGGGGGAGCAGTTCTTC. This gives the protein CSVPGVGEQFF.

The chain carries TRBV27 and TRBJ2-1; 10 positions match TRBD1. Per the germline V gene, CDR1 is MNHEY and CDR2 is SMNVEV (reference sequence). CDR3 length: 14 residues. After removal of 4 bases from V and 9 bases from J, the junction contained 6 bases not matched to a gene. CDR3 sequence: CASSWDRGPTEQFF. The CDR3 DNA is TGTGCCAGCAGTTGGGACAGGGGTCCTACTGAGCAGTTCTTC.